This TCR beta chain was sequenced for a study of control samples from healthy donors and cancer patients. Profiled with immunoSEQ multiplex PCR; TCRdb holds only in-frame clones, not every one. The top ten clones hold about 10% of a sample with roughly 93,000 clones, roughly 89% of them seen once. This TCR was recovered from a woman between 45 and 60 years old with colorectal cancer. Input material: PBMCs.

The CDR3 is CASSRIYSLMNTEAFF. In DNA, the CDR3 is TGTGCCAGTAGTCGAATTTACTCGCTCATGAACACTGAAGCTTTCTTT. The chain couples TRBV19 to TRBJ1-1, with unresolved D. Germline CDR1 is LNHDA and CDR2 is SQIVND (reference sequence). This CDR3 region has 16 residues. Trimming removed 5 bases at V and 0 bases at J, with 16 bases between.